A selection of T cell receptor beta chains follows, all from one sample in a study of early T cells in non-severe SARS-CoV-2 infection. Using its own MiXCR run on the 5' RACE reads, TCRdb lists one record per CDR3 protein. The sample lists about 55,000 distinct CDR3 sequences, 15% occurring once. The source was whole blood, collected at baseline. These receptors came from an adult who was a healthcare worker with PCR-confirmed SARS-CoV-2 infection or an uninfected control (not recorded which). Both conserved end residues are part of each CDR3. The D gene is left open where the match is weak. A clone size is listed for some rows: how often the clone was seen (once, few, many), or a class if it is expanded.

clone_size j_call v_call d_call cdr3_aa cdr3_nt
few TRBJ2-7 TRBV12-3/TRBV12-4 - CASSWSLETYEQYF TGTGCCAGCAGTTGGTCACTCGAAACCTACGAGCAGTACTTC
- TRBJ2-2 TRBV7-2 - CASSLDWVNTGELFF TGTGCCAGCAGCTTAGATTGGGTGAACACCGGGGAGCTGTTTTTT
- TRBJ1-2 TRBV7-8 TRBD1 CASSATQGSYGYTF TGTGCCAGCAGCGCAACACAGGGGTCCTATGGCTACACCTTC
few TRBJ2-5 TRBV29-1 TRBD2 CSVAPSGSGSFRSETQYF TGCAGCGTCGCCCCCAGTGGGAGCGGGAGTTTTAGATCGGAGACCCAGTACTTC
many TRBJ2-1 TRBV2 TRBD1 CASGRSQGGFNEQFF TGTGCCAGCGGACGAAGCCAAGGGGGCTTCAATGAGCAGTTCTTC
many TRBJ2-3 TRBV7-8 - CASSTRLDQAQYF TGTGCCAGCAGCACACGACTAGACCAAGCGCAGTATTTT
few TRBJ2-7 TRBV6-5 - CASSYQGSRLSEGEQYF TGTGCCAGCAGTTACCAGGGTTCAAGACTCTCAGAGGGCGAGCAGTACTTC
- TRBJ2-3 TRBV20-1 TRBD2 CSARGLLAGGSTDTQYF TGCAGTGCTAGGGGACTTCTAGCGGGAGGGAGCACAGATACGCAGTATTTT
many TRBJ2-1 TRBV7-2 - CASSYSGREQFF TGTGCCAGCAGCTACAGCGGTAGGGAGCAGTTCTTC
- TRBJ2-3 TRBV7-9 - CASSLEGRHTQYF TGTGCCAGCAGCTTAGAGGGAAGGCATACGCAGTATTTT
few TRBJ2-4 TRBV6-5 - CASKTPQDSTQYF TGTGCCAGCAAGACCCCACAAGATTCCACTCAGTACTTC
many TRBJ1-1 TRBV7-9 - CASSPRLAVTNTEAFF TGTGCCAGCAGCCCTCGATTAGCAGTCACGAACACTGAAGCTTTCTTT
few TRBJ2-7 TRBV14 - CASSQVRGEQYF TGTGCCAGCAGCCAGGTGCGTGGCGAGCAGTACTTC
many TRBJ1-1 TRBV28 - CASRPPWMRSTEAFF TGTGCCAGCAGGCCACCCTGGATGCGGAGCACTGAAGCTTTCTTT